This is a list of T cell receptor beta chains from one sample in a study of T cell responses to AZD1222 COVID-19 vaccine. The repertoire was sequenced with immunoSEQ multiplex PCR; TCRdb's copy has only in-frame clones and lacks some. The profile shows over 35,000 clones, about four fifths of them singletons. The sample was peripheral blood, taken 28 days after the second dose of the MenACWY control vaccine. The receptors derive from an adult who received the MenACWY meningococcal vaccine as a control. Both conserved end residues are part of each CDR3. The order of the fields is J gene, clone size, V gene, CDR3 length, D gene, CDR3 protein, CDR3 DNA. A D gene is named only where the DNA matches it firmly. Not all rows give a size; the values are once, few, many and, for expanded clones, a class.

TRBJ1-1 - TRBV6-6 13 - CASTGGLNTEAFF TGTGCCAGCACCGGAGGTCTGAACACTGAAGCTTTCTTT
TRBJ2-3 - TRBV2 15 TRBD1 CASSRTGVLPDTQYF TGTGCCAGCAGTCGGACAGGGGTACTTCCAGATACGCAGTATTTT
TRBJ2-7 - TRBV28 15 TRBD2 CASSLHTSGSGEQYF TGTGCCAGCAGTTTACACACTAGCGGGAGCGGCGAGCAGTACTTC
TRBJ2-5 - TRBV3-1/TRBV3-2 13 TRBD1 CASSQRGPETQYF TGTGCCAGCAGCCAAAGGGGGCCAGAGACCCAGTACTTC
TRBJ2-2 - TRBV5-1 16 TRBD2 CASSLATGGKVGELFF TGCGCCAGCAGCTTGGCCACGGGGGGAAAAGTCGGGGAGCTGTTTTTT
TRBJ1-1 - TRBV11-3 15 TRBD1 CASSTGQGERAEAFF TGTGCCAGCAGCACGGGACAGGGGGAAAGGGCTGAAGCTTTCTTT
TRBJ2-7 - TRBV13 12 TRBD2 CASSALAGEQYF TGTGCCAGCAGTGCCCTAGCGGGCGAGCAGTACTTC
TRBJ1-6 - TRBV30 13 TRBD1 CAGTRTGDSPLHF TGTGCCGGGACCCGGACAGGGGATTCACCCCTCCACTTT
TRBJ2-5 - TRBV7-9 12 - CASSAGQETQYF TGTGCCAGCAGCGCGGGACAAGAGACCCAGTACTTC
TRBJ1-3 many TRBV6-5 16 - CASSYRRPSSGNTIYF TGTGCCAGCAGTTACCGACGGCCGAGCTCTGGAAACACCATATATTTT
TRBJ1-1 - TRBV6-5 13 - CASSTLSGAEAFF TGTGCCAGCAGCACTTTGAGTGGGGCTGAAGCTTTCTTT
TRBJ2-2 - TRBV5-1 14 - CASSLDANTGELFF TGCGCCAGCAGCTTGGACGCGAACACCGGGGAGCTGTTTTTT
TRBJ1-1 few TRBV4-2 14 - CASSHNGENTEAFF TGTGCCAGCAGCCACAACGGGGAGAACACTGAAGCTTTCTTT
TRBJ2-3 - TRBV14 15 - CASSQGRVRTDTQYF TGTGCCAGCAGCCAGGGCCGGGTTCGCACAGATACGCAGTATTTT
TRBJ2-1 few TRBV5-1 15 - CASSFLPGAGNEQFF TGCGCCAGCAGCTTTCTACCGGGTGCGGGCAATGAGCAGTTCTTC
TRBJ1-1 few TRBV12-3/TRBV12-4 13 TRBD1 CAILQGAGTEAFF TGTGCCATTCTACAGGGGGCCGGCACTGAAGCTTTCTTT
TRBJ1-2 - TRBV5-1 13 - CASSSGASYGYTF TGCGCCAGCTCATCCGGGGCTTCCTATGGCTACACCTTC
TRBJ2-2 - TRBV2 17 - CASSTQSGRPGTGELFF TGTGCCAGCTCAACTCAGTCAGGGAGGCCGGGCACCGGGGAGCTGTTTTTT
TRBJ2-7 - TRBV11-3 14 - CASSAGTHVHEQYF TGTGCCAGCAGCGCCGGGACCCACGTTCACGAGCAGTACTTC
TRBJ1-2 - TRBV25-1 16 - CASSDPTGRGKYGYTF TGTGCCAGCAGTGATCCAACGGGCCGGGGGAAGTATGGCTACACCTTC
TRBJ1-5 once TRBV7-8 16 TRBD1 CASSLRGQNSNQPQHF TGTGCCAGCAGCTTAAGGGGACAGAATAGCAATCAGCCCCAGCATTTT
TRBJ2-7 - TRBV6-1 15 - CASSDGHGPYYEQYF TGTGCCAGCAGTGATGGGCACGGACCGTACTACGAGCAGTACTTC
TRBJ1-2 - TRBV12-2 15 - CASRLPTDTNYGYTF TGTGCAAGTCGCTTACCCACGGACACTAACTATGGCTACACCTTC
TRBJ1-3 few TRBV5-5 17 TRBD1 CASSLRGQGVTGNTIYF TGTGCCAGCAGCTTGCGGGGACAGGGGGTGACTGGAAACACCATATATTTT
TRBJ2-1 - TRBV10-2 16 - CASSSLLGASYNEQFF TGCGCCAGCAGTTCCCTTCTAGGGGCCTCCTACAATGAGCAGTTCTTC
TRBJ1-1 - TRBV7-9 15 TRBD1 CASSLPNRGSTEAFF TGTGCCAGCAGCCTACCGAACAGGGGGAGCACTGAAGCTTTCTTT
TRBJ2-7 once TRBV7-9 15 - CASSPLRQSSYEQYF TGTGCCAGCAGCCCCCTGAGACAGAGCTCCTACGAGCAGTACTTC
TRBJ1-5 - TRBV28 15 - CASSLWSNSNQPQHF TGTGCCAGCAGTTTATGGTCTAATAGCAATCAGCCCCAGCATTTT
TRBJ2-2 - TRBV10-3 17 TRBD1 CAISGALRQGAPGELFF TGTGCCATCAGTGGAGCCCTAAGACAGGGGGCGCCCGGGGAGCTGTTTTTT
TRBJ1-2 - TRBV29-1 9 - CSVDQGYTF TGCAGCGTTGATCAAGGCTACACCTTC
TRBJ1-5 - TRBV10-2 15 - CASSDGGYSNQPQHF TGCGCCAGCAGTGATGGAGGTTATAGCAATCAGCCCCAGCATTTT
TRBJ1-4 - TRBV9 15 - CASSPQAATNEKLFF TGTGCCAGCAGCCCCCAGGCCGCAACTAATGAAAAACTGTTTTTT
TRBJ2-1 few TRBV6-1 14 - CASSEGDGYNEQFF TGTGCCAGCAGTGAAGGGGATGGATACAATGAGCAGTTCTTC
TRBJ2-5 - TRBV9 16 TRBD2 CASSVGTSGSRETQYF TGTGCCAGCAGCGTAGGGACTAGCGGGAGTCGCGAGACCCAGTACTTC
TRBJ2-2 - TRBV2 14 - CASLPGPQVGELFF TGTGCCAGCCTACCAGGCCCCCAGGTGGGGGAGCTGTTTTTT